These T cell receptor beta chains were read from a single sample in a study of CD8 T cells in Susac syndrome. TCRdb itself ran the immunoSEQ multiplex PCR reads through MiXCR, one entry per CDR3 protein. The sample lists 150,000 to 200,000 distinct CDR3 sequences, roughly 95% occurring once. The sample taken for sequencing was CD4+ T cells from PBMCs. The origin of the receptors is a human donor in good health. CDR3s include the opening cysteine and the closing phenylalanine or tryptophan. Fields, in order: V gene, J gene, clone size, D gene, CDR3 DNA, CDR3 protein. The D gene is left open where the match is weak. A clone size is listed for some rows: how often the clone was seen (once, few, many), or a class if it is expanded.

TRBV30	TRBJ2-1	-	-	TGTGCCTGGAGTCCTACCCTGGGGTTCCAGTTCTTC	CAWSPTLGFQFF
TRBV7-2	TRBJ2-5	-	TRBD1	TGTGCCAGCAGAGATGGGACAGGGGTAGAGACCCAGTACTTC	CASRDGTGVETQYF
TRBV30	TRBJ2-5	-	-	TGTGCCTGGAGGACGATAGGTTTCGGAGAGACCCAGTACTTC	CAWRTIGFGETQYF
TRBV30	TRBJ1-1	once	-	TGTGCCTGGAAGGGAGATGGGAACACTGAAGCTTTCTTT	CAWKGDGNTEAFF
TRBV5-1	TRBJ2-3	-	TRBD2	TGCGCCAGCAGCCCTAATAGCGGGAGTGCAGATACGCAGTATTTT	CASSPNSGSADTQYF
TRBV18	TRBJ2-7	-	-	TGTGCCAGCTCACCACCCTCACAGGCCTACTACGAGCAGTACTTC	CASSPPSQAYYEQYF
TRBV4-3	TRBJ2-1	-	TRBD2	TGCGCCAGCAGCCAAGATCTTGCGGGAGGGGGAAATGAGCAGTTCTTC	CASSQDLAGGGNEQFF
TRBV28	TRBJ2-5	-	-	TGTGCCAGCAAGCCCGGGAGCAGAGGGACCCAGTACTTC	CASKPGSRGTQYF
TRBV30	TRBJ2-7	-	-	TGTGCCTGGAGAGGGGAAAGCTACGAGCAGTACTTC	CAWRGESYEQYF
TRBV7-9	TRBJ2-1	-	-	TGTGCCAGCAGCCGCGGGACAGAGTACAATGAGCAGTTCTTC	CASSRGTEYNEQFF
TRBV29-1	TRBJ2-6	-	-	TGCAGCGTTGTATCTGGTGGGGCCAACGTCCTGACTTTC	CSVVSGGANVLTF
TRBV4-3	TRBJ2-1	-	TRBD1	TGCGCCAGCAGCCAAGACCGGGACAGGGACAATGAGCAGTTCTTC	CASSQDRDRDNEQFF
TRBV28	TRBJ2-5	-	TRBD1	TGTGCCAGCAGTGAGCAGGGGGCTATGAAGACCCAGTACTTC	CASSEQGAMKTQYF
TRBV6-6	TRBJ1-1	once	TRBD1	TGTGCCAGCAGGCCCGACAGGGCTGTTGAAGCTTTCTTT	CASRPDRAVEAFF
TRBV6-6	TRBJ2-7	once	TRBD1	TGTGCCAGCAGTCAAGACAGGGGAACATACGAGCAGTACTTC	CASSQDRGTYEQYF
TRBV29-1	TRBJ2-3	-	-	TGCAGCGTCATGGGGGGGCCCACAGATACGCAGTATTTT	CSVMGGPTDTQYF
TRBV28	TRBJ1-2	-	-	TGTGCCAGCAGCCCCGGTGGGAGCCTTAGCTATGGCTACACCTTC	CASSPGGSLSYGYTF
TRBV28	TRBJ2-1	-	TRBD2	TGTGCCAGCAAACCAGCGGGAGGGAACAATGAGCAGTTCTTC	CASKPAGGNNEQFF
TRBV6-2/TRBV6-3	TRBJ1-1	-	-	TGTGCCAGCAGGTCCGCCGACACGAAGAACACTGAAGCTTTCTTT	CASRSADTKNTEAFF
TRBV25-1	TRBJ1-2	-	TRBD1	TGTGCCAGCAGCAGACAGGGGGCGACGGCTGGCTACACCTTC	CASSRQGATAGYTF
TRBV7-2	TRBJ2-1	once	-	TGTGCCAGCAGCCACTCGAGGTTTGATGAGCAGTTCTTC	CASSHSRFDEQFF
TRBV30	TRBJ1-2	-	TRBD1	TGTGCACGGAGTACAGGGGAACATGGCTACACCTTC	CARSTGEHGYTF
TRBV30	TRBJ2-1	once	TRBD1	TGTGCCTGGAGTGTATCGACAGGGGGTAACAATGAGCAGTTCTTC	CAWSVSTGGNNEQFF
TRBV27	TRBJ2-5	once	-	TGTGCCAGCAGTTCCAGGACCGGAGAGACCCAGTACTTC	CASSSRTGETQYF
TRBV4-2	TRBJ2-7	-	TRBD2	TGTGCCAGCAGCCCTGTCCTAGCGGGAATCTACGAGCAGTACTTC	CASSPVLAGIYEQYF
TRBV20-1	TRBJ2-5	-	-	TGCAGTGCATCGGGGTCGGAGACCCAGTACTTC	CSASGSETQYF